The 22 T cell receptor beta chains presented below share a single source sample, sequenced in a study of cytomegalovirus exposure and HLA in healthy donors. Some clones are missing from TCRdb's copy, which holds only in-frame ones; the method was immunoSEQ multiplex PCR. The data contain about 310,000 clones, around 90% of them singletons. The material sequenced was PBMCs. The receptors originated from a man aged 30 to 45 in good health and CMV-seronegative.

The J gene is TRBJ1-1, the V gene TRBV7-2, with D tentatively TRBD1 (6 bases). This CDR3 contains 14 residues. Trimming shortened V by 5 bases and J by 0 bases, and 10 bases separated the two germline ends. Germline-derived CDR1 and CDR2 are SGHTA and FQGNSA. CDR3 protein: CASSLGQMNTEAFF. The CDR3 DNA sequence: TGTGCCAGCAGCCTAGGACAGATGAACACTGAAGCTTTCTTT.

This clone was observed a single time. The V gene is TRBV30, the J gene TRBJ1-2, with TRBD1 identical over 8 bases. The CDR3 extends over 11 amino acids. CDR1 is GTSNPN, CDR2 SVGIG, per germline (reference sequence). The junction had 2 bases not matched to a gene; V was cut back by 7 bases and J by 4 bases. The CDR3 reads CASQGAYGYTF. Here the CDR3 DNA reads TGTGCCTCCCAGGGGGCCTATGGCTACACCTTC.

This chain links TRBV4-1 with TRBJ2-1, with D possibly matching TRBD1 (5 bases). V was pared by 0 bases and J by 12 bases, with 15 bases between. In germline, CDR1 is MGHRA, CDR2 YSYEKL. The CDR3 spans 14 residues. CDR3 DNA: TGCGCCAGCAGCCAAGAGCTGCAGGGTAAGGGGCAGTTCTTC. It translates to CASSQELQGKGQFF.

The chain recombines TRBV10-3 with TRBJ2-7; 11 nucleotides agree with TRBD2. After removal of 3 bases from V and 2 bases from J, the junction contained 6 bases not matched to a gene. The CDR3 covers 16 residues. CDR1 is ENHRY, CDR2 SYGVKD, per germline. CDR3 protein: CAISELAGAITYEQYF. CDR3 in DNA: TGTGCCATCAGTGAACTAGCGGGGGCGATAACCTACGAGCAGTACTTC.

The rearrangement uses TRBV4-1 and TRBJ2-5, with D possibly TRBD2 on 6 matching bases. The CDR3 totals 15 residues. The V end was cut by 3 bases, the J end by 5 bases, with 16 bases between. The germline CDR1 and CDR2 sequences are MGHRA and YSYEKL. The CDR3 DNA reads as TGCGCCAGCAGCCATGGCCGCAAGGAGGGGGAGACCCAGTACTTC. Encoded protein: CASSHGRKEGETQYF.

V gene TRBV7-2 combines with J gene TRBJ1-2; 7 bases align to TRBD1. Germline V gene sequence: CDR1 SGHTA, CDR2 FQGNSA. V was pared by 5 bases and J by 7 bases, with 10 bases of the junction left unmatched. This CDR3 spans 14 amino acids. The CDR3 coding sequence is TGTGCCAGCAGCCCAAACAGGGGTTTGAGTGGCTACACCTTC. It specifies CASSPNRGLSGYTF. The whole variable domain, remainder taken from reference TRBV7-2 and TRBJ1-2, is GAGVSQSPSNKVTEKGKDVELRCDPISGHTALYWYRQSLGQGLEFLIYFQGNSAPDKSGLPSDRFSAERTGGSVSTLTIQRTQQEDSAVYLCASSPNRGLSGYTFGSGTRLTVV.

The chain joins TRBV5-1 to TRBJ2-1; no definite D call. Germline V CDR1 and CDR2: SGHRS, YFSETQ. The CDR3 spans 14 residues. V lost 4 bases, J lost 10 bases, and 18 bases lay in between. Here the CDR3 DNA reads TGCGCCAGCAGCCAGTACGTGCAGGCCTCGGAGCAGTTCTTC. It encodes CASSQYVQASEQFF.

The V and J genes are TRBV18 and TRBJ1-1; 7 positions match TRBD1. The junction had 5 bases not matched to a gene; V was cut back by 3 bases and J by 4 bases. Germline lookup yields CDR1 KGHSH and CDR2 LQKENI. The length of the CDR3 is 14 residues. The CDR3 nucleotides are TGTGCCAGCTCACCCAGGGGGTCGGGCACTGAAGCTTTCTTT. This translates into CASSPRGSGTEAFF.

In this sample, this clone turned up a few times. The chain links TRBV10-1 to TRBJ1-6; no reliable D call. CDR3 length equals 13 residues. Germline assignment: CDR1 WNHNN and CDR2 SYGVQD (reference sequence). V lost 4 bases, J lost 7 bases, and 8 bases lay in between. CDR3 sequence reads: CASSAGSNSPLHF. The DNA of the CDR3 is TGCGCCAGCAGTGCGGGATCCAATTCACCCCTCCACTTT.

The chain combines TRBV7-8 with TRBJ1-3; no clear D. With 5 bases removed from V and 4 bases from J, the gap between germline ends came to 15 bases. The CDR3 covers 15 residues. Germline V lookup: CDR1 SGHVS, CDR2 FQNEAQ. CDR3 region: CASSPLMAGGNTIYF. The CDR3 DNA sequence: TGTGCCAGCAGCCCCCTGATGGCGGGAGGAAACACCATATATTTT. The full variable domain, its missing parts supplied by reference TRBV7-8 and TRBJ1-3, is GAGVSQSPRYKVAKRGQDVALRCDPISGHVSLFWYQQALGQGPEFLTYFQNEAQLDKSGLPSDRFFAERPEGSVSTLKIQRTQQEDSAVYLCASSPLMAGGNTIYFGEGSWLTVV.

V usage is TRBV9 and J usage is TRBJ2-1; 8 bases align to TRBD2. V lost 3 bases and J lost 3; bases outside the gene matches: 8. In germline, CDR1 is SGDLS, CDR2 YYNGEE. The CDR3 sequence is 16 residues long. The DNA of the CDR3 is TGTGCCAGCAGCGCCCCGGGACTAGGCGTCTACAATGAGCAGTTCTTC. Translating gives CASSAPGLGVYNEQFF.

V gene TRBV18 combines with J gene TRBJ2-1; 8 bases are a match to TRBD1. The J segment lost 7 bases and the V segment lost 3 bases, leaving 8 bases of the junction unmatched. The CDR3 has 15 residues. Germline CDR1 reads KGHSH; CDR2 reads LQKENI. CDR3 nucleotide sequence: TGTGCCAGCTCACCGTGGCAGGGGGCTCTGAATGAGCAGTTCTTC. It encodes CASSPWQGALNEQFF.

The J gene is TRBJ2-3, the V gene TRBV9; TRBD1 aligns across 8 bases. The junction had 10 bases not matched to a gene; V was cut back by 3 bases and J by 4 bases. Germline CDR1 SGDLS, CDR2 YYNGEE. The CDR3 spans 16 residues. The CDR3 here is CASSEGQGARADTQYF. In nucleotides, the CDR3 is TGTGCCAGCAGCGAGGGTCAGGGGGCGCGGGCAGATACGCAGTATTTT.

Written as DNA, the CDR3 is TGTGCCATAGGACAGGGGACTTATAATTCACCCCTCCACTTT. This codes for CAIGQGTYNSPLHF. The chain recombines TRBV10-3 with TRBJ1-6; 9 bases fit TRBD1. There are 14 residues in the CDR3. Germline V gives CDR1 ENHRY, CDR2 SYGVKD. Trimming removed 9 bases from V and 4 bases from J; junction bases left unmatched: 4.

V gene TRBV19 combines with J gene TRBJ2-2; the D gene is possibly TRBD1 (6 bases). V lost 4 bases, J lost 5 bases, and 14 bases lay in between. This CDR3 is built from 15 residues. Germline values: CDR1 LNHDA, CDR2 SQIVND (reference sequence). CDR3 in DNA: TGTGCCAGTAGTAAACCGACAGGTCTAACCGGGGAGCTGTTTTTT. Translation: CASSKPTGLTGELFF.

The chain carries TRBV2 and TRBJ2-1; TRBD2 matches at 16 bases. This CDR3 has 17 amino acids. Germline V gene data show CDR1 as SNHLY and CDR2 as FYNNEI. V shed 8 bases, J shed 4 bases, and the junction held 8 bases outside the gene matches. The CDR3 spells CASGGTSGGAYYNEQFF. The CDR3 bases are TGTGCCAGCGGCGGGACTAGCGGGGGGGCCTATTACAATGAGCAGTTCTTC.

This chain joins TRBV5-4 and TRBJ1-1, with 8 bases identical to TRBD1. The CDR3 covers 17 residues. Trimming removed 0 bases from V and 0 bases from J; junction bases left unmatched: 7. The germline CDR1 and CDR2 sequences are SGHNT and YYREEE (reference sequence). In DNA form, the CDR3 reads TGTGCCAGCAGCTTGGAGGGACAGGTCGGATTGAACACTGAAGCTTTCTTT. Its translation: CASSLEGQVGLNTEAFF.

This clone was recorded once. This chain joins TRBV2 and TRBJ2-5, with 12 bases aligning to TRBD2. There are 17 residues in the CDR3. The germline CDR1 and CDR2 sequences are SNHLY and FYNNEI. Trimming at V came to 4 bases and at J to 1 base, leaving 7 bases not matched to a gene. The CDR3 sequence is CASSVGLAGGTQETQYF. CDR3 in DNA: TGTGCCAGCAGTGTCGGGCTAGCGGGGGGGACCCAAGAGACCCAGTACTTC.

The rearrangement joins TRBV27 to TRBJ2-1; D possibly corresponds to TRBD2 (5 bases). This CDR3 is built from 15 residues. Trimming left V 3 bases short and J 8 bases short, with 17 bases between. Germline V CDR1 and CDR2: MNHEY, SMNVEV (reference sequence). The CDR3 region has the DNA TGTGCCAGCAGTTTCCACGGGATAGGTTTGGATGAGCAGTTCTTC. Protein sequence: CASSFHGIGLDEQFF.

The V call is TRBV6-5, the J call TRBJ1-5; the match to TRBD1 covers 7 bases. This CDR3 region has 15 residues. The ends lost 6 bases at V and 5 bases at J; junction bases unmatched: 10. CDR1 is MNHEY, CDR2 SVGAGI, per germline. The CDR3 DNA reads TGTGCCAGCAGCGGGGGTGAGGGGGCGGATCAGCCCCAGCATTTT. It translates to CASSGGEGADQPQHF.

Written as DNA, the CDR3 is TGTGCCAGCAGTATTACGGGGGTTACGACAGATACGCAGTATTTT. Its protein product is CASSITGVTTDTQYF. This chain connects TRBV9 to TRBJ2-3; D possibly corresponds to TRBD2 (6 bases). This CDR3 comprises 15 residues. Germline CDR1 SGDLS, CDR2 YYNGEE. V lost 5 bases and J 3 bases, leaving 16 bases between the germline ends.

The chain links TRBV5-1 to TRBJ2-1; TRBD2 agrees at 7 bases. V trimming: 4 bases; J trimming: 5 bases; junction bases outside the gene matches: 15. Germline V gene lookup returns CDR1 SGHRS and CDR2 YFSETQ. The CDR3 is 17 residues long. In DNA, the CDR3 is TGCGCCAGCAGCCCCCCCTTACTAGCGATCCCCAACAATGAGCAGTTCTTC. As protein: CASSPPLLAIPNNEQFF.